Sequencing of this T cell receptor (beta chain) was carried out in a study of cytomegalovirus exposure and HLA in healthy donors. Whole-study findings and limits: Later analysis indicated greater clonal expansion among HLA-associated TCR beta chains than among equally common other chains.

The CDR3 is made up of 12 amino acids. Trimming took off 6 bases at V and 2 bases at J, with 7 bases between the two ends. CDR1 is MNHEY and CDR2 is SMNVEV in the germline V gene (reference sequence). This clone has only a few counts. Its antigen is as yet unknown. It was with 60 Vbeta and 13 Jbeta primers that the PCR ran. TCRdb keeps only in-frame clones here, not all; method: immunoSEQ multiplex PCR. The sample consists of some 200,000 clones, about 89% of them appearing once. The sample comprised PBMCs. The clonotype originates from a woman aged 18-30 years in good health and CMV-seronegative. The chain joins TRBV27 to TRBJ1-2; no definite D call. The CDR3 region is CASRRGNYGYTF. DNA for the CDR3: TGTGCCAGCAGACGGGGAAACTATGGCTACACCTTC.